The 10 T cell receptor beta chains below were found in one sample sequenced in a study of shared clonotypes between healthy human individuals. TCRdb's copy holds only in-frame clones and misses some; the assay was immunoSEQ multiplex PCR. The sample comprises 2,100,000 or so clones, nearly 97% of which are singletons, and roughly 0.13% rests with the top ten. Sequenced material: naive CD4+ T cells sorted from blood. Subset noted: CD45RA+ positively selected. Receptors originate from a young man in good health.

This clone was seen only once. The chain uses TRBV5-6 and TRBJ1-4, with TRBD1 identical over 8 bases. Trimming removed 0 bases from V and 12 bases from J; junction bases left unmatched: 7. Germline CDR1 and CDR2: SGHDT and YYEEEE. The CDR3 loop spans 14 amino acids. CDR3 sequence (DNA): TGTGCCAGCAGCTTGGCAGGGGGCCCAGAGCAACTGTTTTTT. Amino acids: CASSLAGGPEQLFF.

The rearrangement uses TRBV5-1 and TRBJ2-3; D ambiguous. CDR3 size: 15 residues. From germline, CDR1 is SGHRS and CDR2 YFSETQ. The V end lost 3 bases, the J end lost 0 bases, and 11 bases lay between the germline ends. The CDR3 spells CASSSVGRSTDTQYF. The CDR3 nucleotides are TGCGCCAGCAGCTCGGTAGGCCGTAGCACAGATACGCAGTATTTT.

V is TRBV5-6 and J is TRBJ2-7; TRBD1 aligns across 12 bases. Germline assignment: CDR1 SGHDT and CDR2 YYEEEE. The CDR3 length is 15 residues. J was trimmed by 6 bases and V by 3 bases; bases with no gene match: 7. CDR3 sequence: CASSSPGQGAGEQYF. The CDR3 coding sequence is TGTGCCAGCAGCTCTCCGGGACAGGGGGCGGGCGAGCAGTACTTC. The full variable domain, its missing parts supplied by reference TRBV5-6 and TRBJ2-7, is DAGVTQSPTHLIKTRGQQVTLRCSPKSGHDTVSWYQQALGQGPQFIFQYYEEEERQRGNFPDRFSGHQFPNYSSELNVNALLLGDSALYLCASSSPGQGAGEQYFGPGTRLTVT.

The chain has TRBV29-1 and TRBJ2-5, with D perhaps matching TRBD1 (6 bases). Trimming pared 3 bases from V and 2 bases from J, leaving 13 bases between. CDR1 is SQVTM, CDR2 ANQGSEA, per germline. This CDR3 is built from 14 residues. The CDR3 here is CSVDKQGTQETQYF. CDR3 nucleotide sequence: TGCAGCGTTGATAAACAGGGAACTCAAGAGACCCAGTACTTC.

This clone has a single count. The rearrangement links TRBV21-1 to TRBJ2-7. TRBV21-1 is described as a pseudogene. The CDR3 totals 20 residues. The CDR3 DNA follows: TGTGCCAGCAGCACTCGGCAGGACGTAGCTCTCGAAGTGGGGTCCTACGAGCAGTACTTC. Protein product: CASSTRQDVALEVGSYEQYF.

The gene calls are TRBV19 and TRBJ2-3, with a weak D call TRBD1 (5 bases). Germline CDR1 and CDR2: LNHDA and SQIVND (reference sequence). The V gene lost 5 bases and the J gene lost 0 bases, with 9 bases spanning the gap. This CDR3 has 14 amino acids. The CDR3 is CASSGATSTDTQYF. DNA of the CDR3: TGTGCCAGTAGTGGGGCCACGAGCACAGATACGCAGTATTTT.

V usage is TRBV7-2 and J usage is TRBJ2-3; no reliable D call. The germline CDR1 and CDR2 sequences are SGHTA and FQGNSA. V dropped 5 bases and J dropped 5 bases, with 14 bases sitting between them. The CDR3 runs to 14 residues. CDR3 sequence reads: CASSPSTIGDTQYF. CDR3 DNA: TGTGCCAGCAGCCCCTCCACAATCGGAGATACGCAGTATTTT.

V gene TRBV2 combines with J gene TRBJ2-1; 9 bases match TRBD2. Per the germline V gene, CDR1 is SNHLY and CDR2 is FYNNEI. V was pared by 8 bases and J by 0 bases, with 14 bases of the junction left unmatched. The CDR3 is 18 residues long. The CDR3, as DNA: TGTGCCAGCCTCCCCCCCCTAGCGGGGTTCAGCTCCTACAATGAGCAGTTCTTC. It is translated as CASLPPLAGFSSYNEQFF.

This clone appeared a single time. V is TRBV4-3 and J is TRBJ1-2; 7 nucleotides align to TRBD1. The trim removed 0 bases at V and 5 bases at J, leaving 3 bases unmatched. Germline V gene lookup returns CDR1 LGHNA and CDR2 YSLEER. The CDR3 runs to 14 residues. The CDR3 DNA follows: TGCGCCAGCAGCCAAGAGAGCAGGGGGTATGGCTACACCTTC. Its protein is CASSQESRGYGYTF.

This clone appeared once. The J gene is TRBJ2-2, the V gene TRBV5-6; 13 bases are shared with TRBD2. CDR3 length equals 17 residues. From germline, CDR1 is SGHDT and CDR2 YYEEEE. Trimming cost V 5 bases and J 4 bases; bases outside gene matches: 8. CDR3 in DNA: TGTGCCAGCAGACTGTACGGACTAGCGGGAGCCACCGGGGAGCTGTTTTTT. As protein: CASRLYGLAGATGELFF.